This entry lists 24 T cell receptor beta chains sequenced from one sample in a study of T cells in Graves' hyperthyroidism and ophthalmopathy. TCR beta CDR3 regions were amplified from RNA transcripts. The HTBI primer set drove a first-round RT-PCR of the TCR CDR3. TCRdb independently ran MiXCR on the multiplex PCR reads; one entry per CDR3 protein. The table lists 450,000 to 700,000 distinct CDR3 sequences, more than 45% of them singletons. Sequencing was done on a sample of peripheral blood or thyroid tissue (not recorded which). The receptors here all came from a woman aged 18-29 years with Graves' hyperthyroidism.

With respect to this clonotype: At one end, the junction sequence differs from germline, possibly due to a read error. The chain joins TRBV19 to TRBJ2-2; D assignment may be TRBD1 or TRBD2 (5 bases each). The CDR3 consists of 12 residues. CDR1 LNHDA and CDR2 SQIVND come from the germline V gene (reference sequence). Here the CDR3 reads CASQLGTGELLF. The CDR3 nucleotides read TGTGCCAGTCAGCTGGGGACCGGGGAGCTGCTTTTT.

The genes are TRBV29-1 and TRBJ2-7; a weak D match, TRBD1 (6 bases). With 4 bases removed from V and 2 bases from J, the gap between germline ends came to 15 bases. The germline gives CDR1 SQVTM, CDR2 ANQGSEA. This CDR3 has 14 amino acids. CDR3 sequence (DNA): TGCAGCGTTGGTGTACAGGGATGGGCCTACGAGCAGTACTTC. It yields the protein CSVGVQGWAYEQYF.

This chain joins TRBV9 and TRBJ1-5, with TRBD1 as a possible D gene (5 bases). The germline V and J ends were trimmed by 4 bases and 4 bases, with 15 bases remaining between them. The CDR3 loop spans 15 amino acids. CDR1 and CDR2 (germline): SGDLS, YYNGEE. CDR3 DNA: TGTGCCAGCAGCCCAGCGTGGGGGGATAATCAGCCCCAGCATTTT. Protein: CASSPAWGDNQPQHF.

At least ten counts were recorded for this clonotype. The chain couples TRBV5-1 to TRBJ2-7; TRBD2 might be the D (5 bases). V was shortened by 2 bases and J by 0 bases, with 6 bases between the two germline ends. The CDR3 totals 13 residues. Germline V gene lookup returns CDR1 SGHRS and CDR2 YFSETQ. CDR3 amino acids: CASSFLASYEQYF. The CDR3 region has the DNA TGCGCCAGCAGCTTTCTAGCCTCCTACGAGCAGTACTTC.

This clonotype occurred once. As the CDR3 is not closed by the conserved phenylalanine or tryptophan, this likely results from a read error. The DNA is omitted, as the CDR3 cannot be located on it reliably, and the CDR3 follows TCRdb's listing. The V and J genes are TRBV7-9 and TRBJ2-7; no check of the table's D call, TRBD2, against the DNA was made. Germline assignment: CDR1 SEHNR and CDR2 FQNEAQ (reference sequence). The CDR3 is 11 residues long, counting both termini. The CDR3 sequence: CASSPLSGPNI.

The chain recombines TRBV7-8 with TRBJ1-6; D is perhaps TRBD1 (5 bases). The CDR3 extends over 14 amino acids. CDR1 is SGHVS and CDR2 is FQNEAQ in the germline V gene. V was shortened by 8 bases and J by 2 bases, with 10 bases between the two germline ends. The CDR3 spells CASGARTYNSPLHF. The CDR3, as DNA: TGTGCCAGCGGGGCCAGAACCTATAATTCACCCCTCCACTTT.

The rearrangement links TRBV19 to TRBJ2-5, with 10 bases that match TRBD2. Trimming cost V 9 bases and J 5 bases; bases outside gene matches: 18. The CDR3 runs 17 residues. From germline, CDR1 is LNHDA and CDR2 SQIVND (reference sequence). The CDR3 region is CASSQESLAGVGETQYF. The CDR3, as DNA: TGTGCCAGCAGCCAAGAAAGTCTAGCGGGAGTAGGGGAGACCCAGTACTTC.

About this clonotype itself: A single base separates this from a much larger clone, so it may be a read error. This chain connects TRBV14 to TRBJ1-1; 8 nucleotides match TRBD1. The CDR3 is 15 amino acids. The trim removed 3 bases at V and 6 bases at J, leaving 9 bases unmatched. The germline gives CDR1 SGHDN, CDR2 FVKESK. The CDR3 is CASSQDGRGRAEAFF. CDR3 in DNA: TGTGCCAGCAGCCAGGACGGCAGGGGGCGGGCTGAAGCTTTCTTT.

This clonotype was counted ten times or more. This chain links TRBV25-1 with TRBJ1-1, with 9 bases identical to TRBD1. The CDR3 has 15 residues. The V and J ends lost 7 bases and 3 bases, in that order; junction bases with no gene match: 9. Germline assignment: CDR1 MGHDK and CDR2 SYGVNS. The CDR3 protein is CASNDRGMGDTEAFF. DNA of the CDR3: TGTGCCAGCAACGACAGGGGGATGGGGGACACTGAAGCTTTCTTT.

The V and J genes are TRBV10-3 and TRBJ2-5, with D possibly being TRBD2 (7 bases). The CDR3 extends over 15 amino acids. Germline-derived CDR1 and CDR2 are ENHRY and SYGVKD. Trimming shortened V by 7 bases and J by 3 bases, and 18 bases separated the two germline ends. CDR3: CAINGGLGEEETQYF. The DNA of the CDR3 is TGTGCCATCAACGGGGGGCTAGGGGAAGAAGAGACCCAGTACTTC.

The chain joins TRBV20-1 to TRBJ1-1; no definite D call. The germline gives CDR1 DFQATT, CDR2 SNEGSKA (reference sequence). The V gene lost 8 bases and the J gene lost 7 bases, with 17 bases spanning the gap. The CDR3 consists of 12 residues. In DNA form, the CDR3 reads TGCAGTTACAAAGGGAATGGTAATGAAGCTTTCTTT. This sequence encodes CSYKGNGNEAFF.

The chain combines TRBV12-3 or TRBV12-4 with TRBJ1-2; D might be TRBD1 (5 bases). The V and J ends lost 5 bases and 0 bases respectively, with 16 bases between them. The CDR3 covers 16 residues. The CDR3 bases are TGTGCCAGCAGTCTCTCGGGGGAGTTTCCTAACTATGGCTACACCTTC. Encoded protein: CASSLSGEFPNYGYTF.

The chain has TRBV29-1 and TRBJ1-5; D remains unclear. This CDR3 has 17 amino acids. Germline CDR1 reads SQVTM; CDR2 reads ANQGSEA. V lost 7 bases, J lost 2 bases, and 24 bases lay in between. The CDR3 DNA sequence: TGCAGCGCTGGGCGGGAGGATGTTGGAGATGGCAATCAGCCCCAGCATTTT. Translation: CSAGREDVGDGNQPQHF.

This clonotype was seen a few times. The chain couples TRBV6-2 or TRBV6-3 to TRBJ2-3; a weak D match, TRBD2 (6 bases). The V end lost 5 bases, the J end lost 6 bases, and 18 bases lay between the germline ends. The CDR3 totals 15 residues. The germline V gene has CDR1 MNHEY and CDR2 SVGEGT. CDR3 sequence: CASSDREPFTDTQYF. The CDR3 coding sequence is TGTGCCAGCAGTGACCGGGAGCCATTTACGGATACGCAGTATTTT.

V is TRBV5-1 and J is TRBJ2-3; D is unresolved. The CDR3 length is 15 residues. Germline assignment: CDR1 SGHRS and CDR2 YFSETQ. Trimming took off 4 bases at V and 2 bases at J, with 14 bases between the two ends. This chain's CDR3 is CASSPSGIPTDTQYF. The CDR3 DNA is TGCGCCAGCAGCCCCTCCGGAATCCCCACAGATACGCAGTATTTT.

This clonotype has a count of ten or more. V gene TRBV20-1 combines with J gene TRBJ2-5, with 7 nucleotides matching TRBD1. CDR3 length equals 14 residues. The trim removed 6 bases at V and 3 bases at J, leaving 10 bases unmatched. Germline V gene data show CDR1 as DFQATT and CDR2 as SNEGSKA (reference sequence). CDR3 loop: CSATSGTEKETQYF. CDR3 in DNA: TGCAGTGCCACCTCCGGGACAGAAAAAGAGACCCAGTACTTC.

This clonotype has at least ten counts. The chain carries TRBV15 and TRBJ2-2, with 7 bases aligning to TRBD1. The CDR3 totals 15 residues. V trimming: 1 base; J trimming: 1 base; junction bases outside the gene matches: 0. Germline values: CDR1 LNHNV, CDR2 YYDKDF (reference sequence). The CDR3 loop reads CATSRGDRNTGELFF. CDR3 nucleotides: TGTGCCACCAGCAGAGGGGACAGGAACACCGGGGAGCTGTTTTTT.

This clonotype has a count of ten or more. This chain uses TRBV7-9 with TRBJ2-3, with D possibly being TRBD2 (6 bases). V lost 5 bases to trimming and J lost 0 bases, with 9 bases between them. Germline loops: CDR1 SEHNR, CDR2 FQNEAQ (reference sequence). The CDR3 loop spans 14 amino acids. The CDR3 DNA reads TGTGCCAGCAGCGCACTAGCTAGCACAGATACGCAGTATTTT. Protein: CASSALASTDTQYF.

The chain uses TRBV10-3 and TRBJ2-3; 12 nucleotides match TRBD2. V dropped 8 bases and J dropped 3; count of bases not matched to a gene: 3. There are 14 residues in the CDR3. CDR1 ENHRY and CDR2 SYGVKD come from the germline V gene. Written as DNA, the CDR3 is TGTGCCATCGGCGGACTAGCGGGGACAGATACGCAGTATTTT. Protein product: CAIGGLAGTDTQYF.

The V and J genes are TRBV29-1 and TRBJ1-1; D is ambiguous. The germline CDR1 and CDR2 sequences are SQVTM and ANQGSEA. This CDR3 contains 14 residues. Deletions cut 8 bases from V and 4 bases from J, with 20 bases between. The DNA for the CDR3 is TGCAGCTTAAAGGTCAGCCGGTATTTCACTGAAGCTTTCTTT. As protein: CSLKVSRYFTEAFF.

This chain joins TRBV5-1 and TRBJ2-7; D uncertain. The CDR3 runs 11 residues. V gave up 3 bases and J gave up 5 bases, with 6 bases separating them. The germline CDR1 and CDR2 sequences are SGHRS and YFSETQ. The CDR3 spells CASSWANEQYF. As DNA, the CDR3 is TGCGCCAGCAGCTGGGCCAACGAGCAGTACTTC.

The chain combines TRBV29-1 with TRBJ1-2; 9 bases are shared with TRBD1. J was trimmed by 4 bases and V by 6 bases; bases with no gene match: 9. Germline CDR1 SQVTM, CDR2 ANQGSEA. This CDR3 region has 14 residues. CDR3 in amino acids: CSVETGGNAYGYTF. As DNA, the CDR3 is TGCAGCGTGGAAACAGGGGGCAATGCCTATGGCTACACCTTC.

This clonotype was picked up many times. This chain uses TRBV7-9 with TRBJ2-2, with a weak D call TRBD1 (5 bases). With 2 bases removed from V and 7 bases from J, the gap between germline ends came to 8 bases. This CDR3 has 13 residues. Germline V lookup: CDR1 SEHNR, CDR2 FQNEAQ (reference sequence). The CDR3 coding sequence is TGTGCCAGCAGCTTACAGGGCAACGGGGAGCTGTTTTTT. Amino acids: CASSLQGNGELFF.

In this sample, this clonotype turned up many times. The chain recombines TRBV5-8 with TRBJ2-7; perhaps TRBD1 as D (6 bases). The CDR3 totals 15 residues. V shed 0 bases and J shed 7 bases, with 17 bases lying between them. CDR1 SGHTS and CDR2 YDEGEE come from the germline V gene. The CDR3 DNA follows: TGTGCCAGCAGCTTGGAGGGCAGGGGTGAGGAAGAGCAGTACTTC. Amino acid sequence: CASSLEGRGEEEQYF.